Listed here are 21 T cell receptor beta chains from one sample, sequenced in a study of T-cell reconstitution after alpha-beta-depleted transplantation in children. The TCRbeta library incorporated unique molecular identifiers. TCRdb ran MiXCR on the PCR reads and lists one entry per CDR3 protein. The data show fewer than 200,000 distinct CDR3 sequences, around 7% seen once. The source was PBMCs from the stem cell graft donor, collected from the stem cell graft. The receptors stem from a human donor who donated a stem cell graft to a child with Wiskott-Aldrich syndrome.

The chain uses TRBV6-2 or TRBV6-3 and TRBJ1-4; 8 bases line up with TRBD1. The V and J ends lost 5 bases and 8 bases, in that order; junction bases with no gene match: 13. The CDR3 is made up of 16 amino acids. CDR1 and CDR2 (germline): MNHEY, SVGEGT. The CDR3 DNA follows: TGTGCCAGCAGTGATATCACCGGGACAGGCTCCGAAAAACTGTTTTTT. Protein sequence: CASSDITGTGSEKLFF.

This clonotype was seen repeatedly, ten times or more. The chain has TRBV12-3 or TRBV12-4 and TRBJ2-1; D might be TRBD1 (6 bases). This CDR3 has 12 residues. V was pared by 8 bases and J by 8 bases, with 13 bases between. The CDR3 here is CASPSGVDEQFF. The CDR3 DNA reads as TGTGCCAGCCCGTCAGGGGTCGATGAGCAGTTCTTC.

This clonotype was observed at least ten times. The chain uses TRBV20-1 and TRBJ2-7; D call uncertain. There are 13 residues in the CDR3. Germline V gives CDR1 DFQATT, CDR2 SNEGSKA (reference sequence). V lost 7 bases, J lost 0 bases, and 13 bases lay in between. The CDR3 sequence is CSGASPSSYEQYF. In DNA form, the CDR3 reads TGCAGTGGAGCGAGCCCTAGCTCCTACGAGCAGTACTTC.

The table lists this clonotype with many counts. CDR3: CASSGGLAAYNEQFF. The CDR3 bases are TGCGCCAGCAGCGGTGGACTAGCGGCCTACAATGAGCAGTTCTTC. The rearrangement uses TRBV5-1 and TRBJ2-1; 10 bases map to TRBD2. CDR1 SGHRS and CDR2 YFSETQ come from the germline V gene. CDR3 length: 15 residues. Trimming removed 4 bases from V and 2 bases from J; junction bases left unmatched: 3.

This clonotype has at least ten counts. The rearrangement joins TRBV6-4 to TRBJ1-2; 9 bases line up with TRBD1. This CDR3 is 15 amino acids long. The germline gives CDR1 MRHNA, CDR2 SNTAGT. J lost 4 bases, V lost 7 bases, and 10 bases had no gene match. CDR3: CASTQDGTGTYGYTF. DNA for the CDR3: TGTGCCAGCACGCAGGACGGGACAGGGACCTATGGCTACACCTTC.

The chain joins TRBV5-4 to TRBJ2-2; 10 positions agree with TRBD1. Germline CDR1 and CDR2: SGHNT and YYREEE (reference sequence). V was clipped by 3 bases and J by 3 bases; unmatched bases: 5. The length of the CDR3 is 16 residues. This chain's CDR3 is CASSSTGGQYTGELFF. CDR3 bases: TGTGCCAGCAGCTCGACAGGGGGCCAGTACACCGGGGAGCTGTTTTTT. The full variable domain, rest sourced from reference TRBV5-4 and TRBJ2-2, is ETGVTQSPTHLIKTRGQQVTLRCSSQSGHNTVSWYQQALGQGPQFIFQYYREEENGRGNFPPRFSGLQFPNYSSELNVNALELDDSALYLCASSSTGGQYTGELFFGEGSRLTVL.

This clonotype was counted at least ten times. The chain combines TRBV7-2 with TRBJ2-7; D perhaps matches TRBD2 (5 bases). This CDR3 has 14 amino acids. The ends were cut back, 3 bases at V and 0 bases at J, with 9 bases in the middle. Germline V gene sequence: CDR1 SGHTA, CDR2 FQGNSA. CDR3 DNA sequence: TGTGCCAGCAGCTTCGCCCGGGACTCCTACGAGCAGTACTTC. Translated: CASSFARDSYEQYF. The full variable domain, completed using reference TRBV7-2 and TRBJ2-7, is GAGVSQSPSNKVTEKGKDVELRCDPISGHTALYWYRQSLGQGLEFLIYFQGNSAPDKSGLPSDRFSAERTGGSVSTLTIQRTQQEDSAVYLCASSFARDSYEQYFGPGTRLTVT.

This clonotype was counted many times. V and J are TRBV2 and TRBJ2-2; 10 bases fit TRBD2. In germline, CDR1 is SNHLY, CDR2 FYNNEI. Losses at the gene ends were 10 bases for V and 7 bases for J; bases not matched to a gene: 15. The CDR3 covers 16 residues. Here the CDR3 DNA reads TGTGCCATCAGAATGGTAGCGGGAGGCCCTAGCGGGGAGCTGTTTTTT. As protein: CAIRMVAGGPSGELFF.

This clonotype was recorded many times. This chain's CDR3 is CASSPSSGPLIGEKLFF. The DNA for the CDR3 is TGTGCCAGCAGCCCGTCGTCGGGGCCCCTGATCGGTGAAAAACTGTTTTTT. The chain has TRBV6-5 and TRBJ1-4; D may be TRBD1 (5 bases). This CDR3 contains 17 residues. From germline, CDR1 is MNHEY and CDR2 SVGAGI. The V and J ends lost 6 bases and 7 bases respectively, with 24 bases between them.

This clonotype was counted ten times or more. The rearrangement joins TRBV6-2 or TRBV6-3 to TRBJ1-5; D remains ambiguous. This CDR3 spans 15 amino acids. V dropped 3 bases and J dropped 5 bases, with 14 bases sitting between them. Germline V gene sequence: CDR1 MNHEY, CDR2 SVGEGT. The CDR3 nucleotides read TGTGCCAGCAGTTATGCGGGGATTACCTATCAGCCCCAGCATTTT. Its translation: CASSYAGITYQPQHF.

The table lists this clonotype with a few counts. The V and J genes are TRBV5-1 and TRBJ2-1; 15 bases agree with TRBD2. CDR1 SGHRS and CDR2 YFSETQ come from the germline V gene. CDR3 length: 17 residues. Losses at the gene ends were 2 bases for V and 5 bases for J; bases not matched to a gene: 5. CDR3 DNA: TGCGCCAGCAGCTTCGGACTAGCGGGGGGGAACCACAATGAGCAGTTCTTC. This gives the protein CASSFGLAGGNHNEQFF.

As for this clonotype: One end of the junction does not line up with germline, which may come from a read error. The chain combines TRBV5-1 with TRBJ2-7; no clear D. The CDR3 loop spans 13 amino acids. Germline assignment: CDR1 SGHRS and CDR2 YFSETQ. CDR3 residues: CASSPPVVYEQCF. Written as DNA, the CDR3 is TGCGCCAGCAGCCCCCCTGTGGTATACGAGCAGTGCTTC.

The chain combines TRBV6-1 with TRBJ2-7; the match to TRBD1 covers 7 bases. Germline lookup yields CDR1 MNHNS and CDR2 SASEGT. Trimming took 6 bases from V and 5 from J; bases not matched to a gene: 10. The CDR3 sequence is 14 residues long. CDR3 sequence: CASSKTGFLHEQYF. In DNA, the CDR3 is TGTGCCAGCAGCAAGACAGGGTTTCTCCACGAGCAGTACTTC.

This clonotype was detected many times. This sequence joins TRBV9 and TRBJ1-1, with 7 bases matching TRBD1. Germline V gives CDR1 SGDLS, CDR2 YYNGEE. The CDR3 loop spans 15 amino acids. The V segment lost 0 bases and the J segment 4 bases; nucleotides outside the gene matches: 6. Here the CDR3 DNA reads TGTGCCAGCAGCGTAGTCCCCACAGGGGTCACTGAAGCTTTCTTT. Protein product: CASSVVPTGVTEAFF.

This clonotype has a count of ten or more. The V call is TRBV12-3 or TRBV12-4, the J call TRBJ2-1; D remains unclear. With 8 bases removed from V and 4 bases from J, the gap between germline ends came to 9 bases. The CDR3 sequence is 12 residues long. The CDR3: CASRRYYNEQFF. As DNA, the CDR3 is TGTGCCAGCCGTCGATATTACAATGAGCAGTTCTTC.

This clonotype was detected ten times or more. The chain employs TRBV3-1 and TRBJ2-2; TRBD2 matches at 7 bases. Germline V CDR1 and CDR2: LGHDT, YNNKEL (reference sequence). With 4 bases clipped from V and 1 base from J, the junction kept 6 bases outside the gene matches. The CDR3 extends over 16 amino acids. This chain's CDR3 is CASSLLAALNTGELFF. The CDR3 region has the DNA TGTGCCAGCAGCCTTCTAGCGGCCTTGAACACCGGGGAGCTGTTTTTT.

CDR3 in DNA: TGTGCCAGCAGCTTAACTCTTCCGGGTGAGCAGTTCTTC. Translated: CASSLTLPGEQFF. The chain joins TRBV7-8 to TRBJ2-1; no clear D. CDR3 size: 13 residues. The ends were cut back, 2 bases at V and 9 bases at J, with 11 bases in the middle. Per the germline V gene, CDR1 is SGHVS and CDR2 is FQNEAQ.

CDR3 sequence: CASSVGSDTQYF. CDR3 coding DNA: TGTGCCAGCAGCGTAGGCTCAGATACGCAGTATTTT. The chain carries TRBV9 and TRBJ2-3; D is unresolved. The germline CDR1 and CDR2 sequences are SGDLS and YYNGEE. CDR3 length equals 12 residues. V was trimmed by 0 bases and J by 4 bases, leaving 3 bases between them.

V and J are TRBV7-9 and TRBJ2-5; 8 bases are shared with TRBD2. V shed 3 bases and J 2 bases; nucleotides not matched to a gene: 11. The V gene's germline CDR1 is SEHNR and CDR2 FQNEAQ (reference sequence). The CDR3 is made up of 17 amino acids. CDR3 in DNA: TGTGCCAGCAGCTTCCATTCAGGGACTAGTTATCAAGAGACCCAGTACTTC. Its translation: CASSFHSGTSYQETQYF.

This clonotype was seen ten or more times. J is TRBJ2-1 and V is TRBV12-3 or TRBV12-4; possibly TRBD1 or TRBD2 for D (5 bases each). This CDR3 region has 15 residues. The V gene lost 4 bases and the J gene lost 4 bases, with 14 bases spanning the gap. CDR3 region: CASSSRDHLYNEQFF. The DNA of the CDR3 is TGTGCCAGCAGTTCGAGGGACCACCTATACAATGAGCAGTTCTTC.

This clonotype was seen many times. The chain is built from TRBV20-1 and TRBJ2-5; unclear D gene. Germline CDR1 reads DFQATT; CDR2 reads SNEGSKA (reference sequence). The CDR3 contains 12 residues. V was clipped by 4 bases and J by 1 base, with 7 bases between them. Written as DNA, the CDR3 is TGCAGTGCTATGGACGTCCAAGAGACCCAGTACTTC. Protein sequence: CSAMDVQETQYF.